The 20 T cell receptor beta chains below all came from one sample that was sequenced in a study of blood T cell repertoires in COVID-19. Sequencing was performed with immunoSEQ multiplex PCR; in TCRdb, only in-frame clones are kept and a portion is missing. In the table there are roughly 22,000 clones, approximately 78% of which are singletons. The sample taken for sequencing was peripheral blood. The receptors were sampled from a human donor in a cohort sampled during active COVID-19.

This clone was seen a handful of times. The rearrangement links TRBV6-1 to TRBJ2-7; D is unclear. The ends were cut back, 3 bases at V and 4 bases at J, with 16 bases in the middle. This CDR3 comprises 15 residues. CDR1 and CDR2 from the germline V gene are MNHNS and SASEGT. CDR3 sequence: CASSDRAQSPYEQYF. CDR3 DNA sequence: TGTGCCAGCAGTGATCGAGCCCAATCTCCGTACGAGCAGTACTTC.

The V and J genes are TRBV10-3 and TRBJ2-6; tentatively, D is TRBD2 (5 bases). Germline-derived CDR1 and CDR2 are ENHRY and SYGVKD. The ends were cut back, 2 bases at V and 0 bases at J, with 8 bases in the middle. CDR3 length: 16 residues. For the CDR3, the DNA is TGTGCCATCAGTGAGCATGGAGGCTCTGGGGCCAACGTCCTGACTTTC. This translates into CAISEHGGSGANVLTF.

This sequence joins TRBV3-1 (or the pseudogene TRBV3-2) and TRBJ2-1, with a weak D call TRBD2 (5 bases). The CDR3 extends over 13 amino acids. Germline-derived CDR1 and CDR2 are LGHDT and YNNKEL (reference sequence). Trimming removed 5 bases from V and 9 bases from J, with 14 bases in between. The CDR3 is CASSSRGSGEQFF. The CDR3 DNA is TGTGCCAGCAGCTCCCGGGGAAGTGGTGAGCAGTTCTTC.

This clone was found once. The chain joins TRBV7-9 to TRBJ2-3; 9 bases agree with TRBD2. J lost 1 base, V lost 6 bases, and 14 bases had no gene match. Germline loops: CDR1 SEHNR, CDR2 FQNEAQ (reference sequence). This CDR3 contains 18 residues. The CDR3 DNA is TGTGCCAGCAGTTCGGGGGCAGCGGGAGGCCGAGGCACAGATACGCAGTATTTT. It specifies CASSSGAAGGRGTDTQYF.

The V gene is TRBV3-1 (or the pseudogene TRBV3-2), the J gene TRBJ2-7; 11 nucleotides match TRBD1. CDR1 is LGHDT and CDR2 is YNNKEL in the germline V gene (reference sequence). The CDR3 is 15 amino acids. Losses at the gene ends were 4 bases for V and 6 bases for J; bases not matched to a gene: 8. CDR3 sequence: CASSPEADRGREQYF. The CDR3 DNA reads as TGTGCCAGCAGCCCCGAGGCGGACAGGGGGCGCGAGCAGTACTTC.

The V gene is TRBV2, the J gene TRBJ2-7, with D possibly matching TRBD1 (6 bases). The CDR3 runs 15 residues. Between the trimmed V and J ends, which lost 8 bases and 1 base, there was a span of 18 bases. CDR1 SNHLY and CDR2 FYNNEI come from the germline V gene. The CDR3 protein is CASLVQGERSYEQYF. In DNA, the CDR3 is TGTGCCAGCCTGGTACAGGGAGAGAGGTCCTACGAGCAGTACTTC.

The J gene is TRBJ1-3, the V gene TRBV5-8; D ambiguous. Per germline, CDR1 SGHTS and CDR2 YDEGEE. This CDR3 is 14 amino acids long. Trimming took off 0 bases at V and 5 bases at J, with 9 bases between the two ends. As DNA, the CDR3 is TGTGCCAGCAGCTTGGCAGGTCTTCGAAACACCATATATTTT. As protein: CASSLAGLRNTIYF.

This clone came up a few times. This sequence joins TRBV5-4 and TRBJ2-2; TRBD2 is a possible D gene (6 bases). CDR3 length: 15 amino acids. The V end was cut by 4 bases, the J end by 1 base, with 11 bases between. CDR1 and CDR2 (germline): SGHNT, YYREEE (reference sequence). As DNA, the CDR3 is TGTGCCAGCAGCGGACTAAGCGTGAACACCGGGGAGCTGTTTTTT. Amino acids: CASSGLSVNTGELFF.

The chain links TRBV9 to TRBJ2-5; 10 positions agree with TRBD2. The CDR3 runs to 15 residues. V shed 2 bases, J shed 5 bases, and the junction held 6 bases outside the gene matches. Germline V gene data show CDR1 as SGDLS and CDR2 as YYNGEE. CDR3 DNA sequence: TGTGCCAGCAGCGTGAGCGGGGGGGCAGGGGAGACCCAGTACTTC. It translates to CASSVSGGAGETQYF. The full variable domain, in which reference TRBV9 and TRBJ2-5 provide the parts outside the CDR3, is DSGVTQTPKHLITATGQRVTLRCSPRSGDLSVYWYQQSLDQGLQFLIQYYNGEERAKGNILERFSAQQFPDLHSELNLSSLELGDSALYFCASSVSGGAGETQYFGPGTRLLVL.

This chain links TRBV9 with TRBJ2-7; 11 positions match TRBD1. Germline trimming cut 0 bases from V and 6 bases from J; bases unmatched to any gene: 8. Germline CDR1 and CDR2: SGDLS and YYNGEE. The length of the CDR3 is 16 residues. The CDR3 is CASSVAWGQGVSEQYF. CDR3 DNA sequence: TGTGCCAGCAGCGTAGCTTGGGGACAGGGGGTATCCGAGCAGTACTTC.

The rearrangement links TRBV7-9 to TRBJ1-1, with 10 bases fitting TRBD1. Per the germline V gene, CDR1 is SEHNR and CDR2 is FQNEAQ (reference sequence). The CDR3 extends over 15 amino acids. V shed 3 bases, J shed 1 base, and the junction held 2 bases outside the gene matches. CDR3 loop: CASSFRTGGNTEAFF. Written as DNA, the CDR3 is TGTGCCAGCAGCTTCCGGACAGGGGGGAACACTGAAGCTTTCTTT.

V is TRBV3-1 (or the pseudogene TRBV3-2) and J is TRBJ2-1; 8 nucleotides align to TRBD2. Germline V gives CDR1 LGHDT, CDR2 YNNKEL (reference sequence). This CDR3 has 15 amino acids. The J segment lost 1 base and the V segment lost 1 base, leaving 0 bases of the junction unmatched. The CDR3 region is CASSQVAGSYNEQFF. DNA for the CDR3: TGTGCCAGCAGCCAAGTAGCGGGATCCTACAATGAGCAGTTCTTC.

This clone was seen just once. As DNA, the CDR3 is TGTGCCAGCAGCGCGGGACTAGCGGAGCAAGAGACCCAGTACTTC. This encodes CASSAGLAEQETQYF. The rearrangement uses TRBV11-2 and TRBJ2-5; 11 positions match TRBD2. V lost 5 bases, J lost 2 bases, and 4 bases stayed unmatched. This CDR3 spans 15 amino acids. Germline CDR1 is SGHAT and CDR2 is FQNNGV. Full variable domain (outside the CDR3, taken from reference TRBV11-2 and TRBJ2-5): EAGVAQSPRYKIIEKRQSVAFWCNPISGHATLYWYQQILGQGPKLLIQFQNNGVVDDSQLPKDRFSAERLKGVDSTLKIQPAKLEDSAVYLCASSAGLAEQETQYFGPGTRLLVL.

By frequency in the sample, this clone is medium-sized. The V and J genes are TRBV4-2 and TRBJ1-4; 11 nucleotides match TRBD1. The V gene end was trimmed by 1 base and the J gene end by 6 bases; junction bases not matched to a gene: 4. The CDR3 consists of 16 residues. The germline V gene has CDR1 LGHNA and CDR2 YNFKEQ. The CDR3 DNA reads TGTGCCAGCAGCCAAGGGACAGGGGGCGGAGATGAAAAACTGTTTTTT. Residues: CASSQGTGGGDEKLFF.

The chain is built from TRBV24-1 and TRBJ1-2, with D possibly matching TRBD1 (5 bases). Trimming removed 4 bases from V and 4 bases from J, with 18 bases in between. From germline, CDR1 is KGHDR and CDR2 SFDVKD. The CDR3 extends over 16 amino acids. CDR3 nucleotides: TGTGCCACCAGTGACCCCACTTCGCTCGGGGGCTATGGCTACACCTTC. Protein sequence: CATSDPTSLGGYGYTF.

The rearrangement joins TRBV6-5 to TRBJ2-3; D perhaps matches TRBD2 (6 bases). Germline CDR1 reads MNHEY; CDR2 reads SVGAGI. Trimming removed 8 bases from V and 1 base from J, with 13 bases in between. CDR3 length: 14 amino acids. The DNA of the CDR3 is TGTGCCAGCCGCCCTTCGGGGGGCACAGATACGCAGTATTTT. Encoded protein: CASRPSGGTDTQYF.

V usage is TRBV7-2 and J usage is TRBJ2-2; 7 bases match TRBD1. CDR3 length equals 14 residues. J gave up 3 bases and V 5 bases, and 3 bases lay outside the gene matches. Germline CDR1 SGHTA, CDR2 FQGNSA. CDR3 sequence (DNA): TGTGCCAGCAGCCAACAGGGGTACACCGGGGAGCTGTTTTTT. It codes for CASSQQGYTGELFF. The full variable domain, rest sourced from reference TRBV7-2 and TRBJ2-2, is GAGVSQSPSNKVTEKGKDVELRCDPISGHTALYWYRQSLGQGLEFLIYFQGNSAPDKSGLPSDRFSAERTGGSVSTLTIQRTQQEDSAVYLCASSQQGYTGELFFGEGSRLTVL.

This clone was counted between two and nine times. The chain joins TRBV2 to TRBJ2-7; 9 bases align to TRBD2. The CDR3 totals 12 residues. Germline V lookup: CDR1 SNHLY, CDR2 FYNNEI. The junction had 2 bases not matched to a gene; V was cut back by 7 bases and J by 4 bases. The CDR3 loop is CASIGLAYEQYF. CDR3 in DNA: TGTGCCAGCATAGGACTAGCGTACGAGCAGTACTTC.

This chain uses TRBV13 with TRBJ2-3; unclear D gene. CDR3 length: 12 residues. The V gene lost 4 bases and the J gene lost 5 bases, with 7 bases spanning the gap. CDR1 PRHDT and CDR2 FYEKMQ come from the germline V gene (reference sequence). The CDR3 region is CASSSSGDTQYF. The CDR3 DNA reads as TGTGCCAGCAGCTCATCGGGAGATACGCAGTATTTT.

This clone was seen more than once but under ten times. V and J are TRBV7-9 and TRBJ1-1; D unresolved. Per the germline V gene, CDR1 is SEHNR and CDR2 is FQNEAQ (reference sequence). Trimming cost V 5 bases and J 2 bases, with 9 bases left between them. The CDR3 extends over 13 amino acids. The CDR3 reads CASSLYPNTEAFF. CDR3 bases: TGTGCCAGCAGCCTATACCCTAACACTGAAGCTTTCTTT.